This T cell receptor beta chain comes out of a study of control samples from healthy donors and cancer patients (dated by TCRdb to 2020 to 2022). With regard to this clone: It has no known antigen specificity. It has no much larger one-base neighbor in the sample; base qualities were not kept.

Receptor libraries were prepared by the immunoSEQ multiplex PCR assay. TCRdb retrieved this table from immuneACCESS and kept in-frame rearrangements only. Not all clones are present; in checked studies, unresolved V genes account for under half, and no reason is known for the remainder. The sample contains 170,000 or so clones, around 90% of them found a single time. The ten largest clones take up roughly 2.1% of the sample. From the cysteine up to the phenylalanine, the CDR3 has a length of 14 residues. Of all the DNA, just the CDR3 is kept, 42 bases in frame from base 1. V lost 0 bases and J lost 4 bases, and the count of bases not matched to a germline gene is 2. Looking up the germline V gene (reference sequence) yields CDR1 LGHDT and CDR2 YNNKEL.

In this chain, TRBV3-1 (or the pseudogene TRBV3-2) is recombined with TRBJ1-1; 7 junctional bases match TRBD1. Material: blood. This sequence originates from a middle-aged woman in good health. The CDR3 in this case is CASSQEGGVTEAFF. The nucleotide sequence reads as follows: TGTGCCAGCAGCCAAGAAGGGGGCGTCACTGAAGCTTTCTTT.